This TCR beta chain originates from a study of blood T cells in healthy people across ages (dated by TCRdb to the mid-2010s). Regarding the research as a whole: In model experiments, template switching captured roughly one uniquely barcoded TCR beta cDNA molecule for every two T cells. The study analyzed two additional independent replicas of 1 million unique cDNA reads from the same blood draw for two donors, one aged 18 to 30 and one aged 80 or older. The donors were split into four age groups: young (average about 15 years), middle-aged (39), aged (about 56) and long-lived (82). Age-related changes in TCR beta repertoire diversity were measured in the study by deep sequencing normalized with unique cDNA molecular identifiers. Summary of the overall study and its limitations: Total diversity estimates from one million sequenced T cells were considered lower bounds and underestimates. Because profiling used bulk unsorted PBMCs, naive and antigen-experienced compartments could not be compared conclusively. Compared with the aged group, the long-lived group had more naive CD4+ T cells, fewer expanded clones and increased TCR diversity, a pattern suggesting age selection. There was a strong correlation between observed TCR beta diversity and the percentage of naive T cells measured by flow cytometry. Observed TCR beta diversity per million T cells fell roughly linearly with age, and a significant reduction was already apparent by age roughly 40. Donor CMV infection status was unknown, potentially confounding age-related changes in expanded clonotypes.

V drops 5 bases and J drops 8 bases, leaving 19 bases in between. The CDR3 contains 15 residues, cysteine and phenylalanine counted. Solely the CDR3 DNA is kept, with 45 bases framed from the first base. The germline V gene gives CDR1 as SGHTA and CDR2 as FQGNSA. Preparation of the library involved 5' RACE. Sequencing instrument: Illumina HiSeq 2500. A second PCR of about 6 to 11 cycles was run with a J-beta primer mix and a sample-barcoded 5' primer. A template-switch 5' adaptor carrying 12 random nucleotides introduced a unique molecular identifier onto each TCR beta cDNA molecule. Each sample yielded at least 2.5 million CDR3-containing paired-end reads. First-strand cDNA was synthesized from all RNA with the Mint cDNA synthesis kit, primed by a TRBC-specific oligonucleotide. After uracil-DNA glycosylase treatment, a first 18-cycle PCR used universal primers M1SS and BC2_uni_R on all cDNA. In the original analysis: Normalization of each sample was performed by random selection of 1 million high-quality reads, each carrying a distinct molecular identifier. Instead of being binned into consensus sequences, reads with shared molecular identifiers were discarded. CDR3 identification, clonotype clustering and error correction used MiTCR with a Q25 quality threshold and the strictest error-elimination algorithm. Lower-bound total TCR beta diversity was estimated with a nonparametric unseen species model using Euler transformation. The public reads were reprocessed in TCRdb via fastp at Q25 and MiXCR, keeping in-frame beta chains. A single entry per CDR3 protein holds the most common genes and DNA from its merged rows. The V and J calls and clone size come from TCRdb's table, not from the authors' own analysis. For this sample the table gives roughly 1,100,000 distinct CDR3 sequences, of which less than 25% were detected only once. About 0.72% of the sample is taken by the ten largest.

This clonotype has a handful of counts. Its recognized antigen is unknown. Base qualities are not at hand, and no much larger clone is one base apart. Systemically healthy Caucasian individuals from Russia, 35 to 50 in total and aged roughly 6 to 95 years, were included as donors. Each donor gave approximately 9.4 milliliters of peripheral blood, drawn into EDTA-treated Vacutainer tubes. Ficoll-Paque density-gradient centrifugation was used to isolate PBMCs, with at least 7 million per sample. Trizol reagent was used to extract total RNA from PBMCs, with at least 6 micrograms per sample. Naive CD45RAhigh/CD27high T cell percentages were measured by flow cytometry on a PBMC aliquot from every donor. This same sample was also taken into another study, of T cells of mothers and their children. The other study reports the following: Nine systemically healthy Caucasian individuals served as donors, namely three mothers together with their six children. cDNA synthesis consumed the entire amount of extracted RNA, loaded at approximately 1.6 ug RNA in each 15 ul reaction. In the second PCR, the M1S primer added sample barcodes and 2-4 random nucleotides. Each mother yielded over 8 million TCR beta CDR3 reads and each child a few million reads. Thymic selection similarly shapes TCR recombination output in related and unrelated pairs, with minor effect from inherited differences. Normalized repertoire overlap in related mother-child pairs was always slightly higher than in unrelated mother-child pairs, but the difference was never significant. No persistent microchimeric T cell clones were detected, at a sensitivity of roughly 100 clones per million clonotypes. Deep NGS was used in the study to compare the TCR beta repertoires of mothers and children and to look for features that separate related mother-child pairs from unrelated individuals. Mothers averaged roughly 40 +/- 4 years of age and children averaged about 10 +/- 4 years. After adapter ligation with NEBNext reagents, the libraries were sequenced on Illumina HiSeq 2000 with 100+100 nt paired-end reads. To avoid cross-contamination, the mother libraries and the child libraries were prepared a month apart and sequenced in separate runs. For each donor, between 500,000 and 2,000,000 distinct TCR beta clonotypes were identified. Naive TCR beta clonotypes were estimated from low-frequency clonotypes matched to each donor's FACS-determined naive share, without sorting.

The V and J segments used are TRBV7-2 and TRBJ2-4; TRBD2 is a weak D gene call, 5 bases matching. The TCR comes from a girl aged 2 to 9 in good health. Sequencing was done on a sample of blood. CDR3 protein: CASSPGITSGDIQYF. The DNA reads as follows: TGTGCCAGCAGCCCCGGGATTACCTCTGGGGACATTCAGTACTTC.